A selection of T cell receptor beta chains follows, all from one sample in a study of blood T cell repertoires in COVID-19. Here immunoSEQ multiplex PCR was the method, and the copy in TCRdb shows in-frame clones only, minus some. The sample has around 88,000 clones, 81% seen once. Material: peripheral blood. These receptors originate from a woman at least 80 years old with acute or convalescent COVID-19. The CDR3 runs from the conserved cysteine through the conserved F or W. Fields, in order: V gene, clone size, J gene, D gene, CDR3 protein, CDR3 DNA. The D gene is left open where the match is weak. Expanded clones get a size class; other rows say once, few or many, or leave the size out.

>TRBV30|-|TRBJ2-5|-
CAWSGYGETQYF
TGTGCCTGGAGTGGGTACGGTGAGACCCAGTACTTC
>TRBV3-1/TRBV3-2|-|TRBJ2-5|TRBD2
CASSQEVAGGPKETQYF
TGTGCCAGCAGCCAAGAAGTAGCGGGGGGGCCTAAAGAGACCCAGTACTTC
>TRBV9|few|TRBJ1-6|-
CASSVGVDDYSPLHF
TGTGCCAGCAGCGTAGGGGTCGACGACTATTCACCCCTCCACTTT
>TRBV5-4|-|TRBJ2-5|TRBD2
CASSLGLAGDQETQYF
TGTGCCAGCAGCTTGGGTCTAGCGGGGGACCAAGAGACCCAGTACTTC
>TRBV29-1|-|TRBJ1-2|TRBD1
CSVDQDRAGGYTF
TGCAGCGTTGACCAGGACAGGGCTGGAGGCTACACCTTC
>TRBV27|-|TRBJ1-6|-
CASSLSLRGSSSPLHF
TGTGCCAGCAGTTTATCCTTGAGGGGGTCTAGTTCACCCCTCCACTTT
>TRBV19|-|TRBJ2-4|TRBD2
CASSHKGIAGGFNTVAKNIQYF
TGTGCCAGTAGCCATAAGGGGATAGCGGGGGGGTTTAACACCGTAGCCAAAAACATTCAGTACTTC
>TRBV9|once|TRBJ2-1|TRBD2
CASSASSGGTSYNEQFF
TGTGCCAGCAGCGCCTCTAGCGGGGGGACGTCCTACAATGAGCAGTTCTTC
>TRBV28|-|TRBJ2-5|TRBD2
CASSRALPGLAWETQYF
TGTGCCAGCAGTCGCGCCCTCCCGGGACTAGCATGGGAGACCCAGTACTTC
>TRBV28|-|TRBJ1-5|TRBD1
CASSPDRVSNQPQHF
TGTGCCAGCAGTCCTGACAGGGTTAGCAATCAGCCCCAGCATTTT
>TRBV6-5|-|TRBJ1-5|TRBD1
CASRLTGGNQPQHF
TGTGCCAGCAGACTTACAGGGGGTAATCAGCCCCAGCATTTT
>TRBV18|-|TRBJ2-1|TRBD1
CASSQGTGGQNEQFF
TGTGCCAGCTCCCAGGGGACAGGGGGCCAGAATGAGCAGTTCTTC
>TRBV7-9|-|TRBJ1-1|-
CASRQANTEAFF
TGTGCCAGCAGACAGGCGAACACTGAAGCTTTCTTT
>TRBV4-3|-|TRBJ2-3|TRBD2
CASSQELAGDTSTDTQYF
TGCGCCAGCAGCCAAGAACTAGCGGGAGACACTAGCACAGATACGCAGTATTTT
>TRBV7-2|-|TRBJ1-6|TRBD1
CASSPWDRGLGSPLHF
TGTGCCAGCAGCCCCTGGGACAGGGGGCTTGGTTCACCCCTCCACTTT
>TRBV27|-|TRBJ1-6|-
CASTRLGQSSYNSPLHF
TGTGCCAGCACTCGTTTAGGACAGAGCTCCTATAATTCACCCCTCCACTTT
>TRBV5-1|once|TRBJ2-7|-
CASSAPQTPFRTYEQYF
TGCGCCAGCAGTGCCCCCCAAACTCCCTTCAGGACCTACGAGCAGTACTTC
>TRBV21-1|-|TRBJ1-2|-
CASSKSSRTGSSANYGYTF
TGTGCCAGCAGCAAATCTAGTCGGACAGGTTCCTCAGCTAACTATGGCTACACCTTC
>TRBV10-3|once|TRBJ1-2|TRBD1
CAISGTGSSYGYTF
TGTGCCATCAGTGGGACAGGGTCTTCCTATGGCTACACCTTC
>TRBV28|-|TRBJ1-1|-
CASRRAGMNTEAFF
TGTGCCAGCAGACGGGCGGGTATGAACACTGAAGCTTTCTTT
>TRBV5-4|-|TRBJ2-6|-
CASSLAGVIQSGANVLTF
TGTGCCAGCAGCTTGGCCGGGGTCATTCAGTCTGGGGCCAACGTCCTGACTTTC
>TRBV10-3|-|TRBJ1-4|TRBD1
CAISAGTGSYEKLFF
TGTGCCATCAGTGCCGGGACAGGGTCGTATGAAAAACTGTTTTTT
>TRBV6-2/TRBV6-3|-|TRBJ1-1|-
CASSTGGAGNTEAFF
TGTGCCAGCAGTACGGGGGGGGCAGGGAACACTGAAGCTTTCTTT